In this sample, the clone carrying this T cell receptor beta chain turned up once. The entry originates in a study of control samples from healthy donors and cancer patients. CDR1 is MDHEN and CDR2 is SYDVKM in the germline V gene. The CDR3 totals 14 residues. Germline trimming cut 2 bases from V and 8 bases from J; bases unmatched to any gene: 6. Assay: immunoSEQ multiplex PCR; the TCRdb copy retains only in-frame clones and omits some. The sample shows around 200,000 clones, 85% to 95% of them seen only once. The chain uses TRBV28 and TRBJ1-2; 9 bases match TRBD1. The sample consisted of blood. The source of this sequence is a man aged 50 to 60 in good health. CDR3 amino acids: CASSLPGTGWGYTF. CDR3 in DNA: TGTGCCAGCAGTTTACCTGGGACAGGGTGGGGCTACACCTTC.